The 5 T cell receptor beta chains presented below share a single source sample, sequenced in a study of cytomegalovirus exposure and HLA in healthy donors. Both 60 Vbeta primers and 13 Jbeta primers went into the PCR. Profiling relied on immunoSEQ multiplex PCR, and the TCRdb table lists in-frame clones only, not all of them. Found here are approximately 150,000 clones, 80% of them singletons; the top ten hold 9% to 10%. The specimen was PBMCs. Receptors were obtained from a man aged 18 to 35 in good health and CMV-seropositive.

The chain combines TRBV6-1 with TRBJ1-2; D gene unclear. Trimming left V 2 bases short and J 8 bases short, with 18 bases between. The germline CDR1 and CDR2 sequences are MNHNS and SASEGT. This CDR3 region has 15 residues. In DNA form, the CDR3 reads TGTGCCAGCAGTGAAAGTCTGGGTTCGGGTTCCGGCTACACCTTC. Protein product: CASSESLGSGSGYTF.

Here the CDR3 reads CASSAGLAYEQYF. In DNA form, the CDR3 reads TGTGCCAGTAGTGCCGGACTGGCCTACGAGCAGTACTTC. The chain carries TRBV19 and TRBJ2-7, with D tentatively TRBD2 (5 bases). The germline CDR1 and CDR2 sequences are LNHDA and SQIVND (reference sequence). The V end was cut by 5 bases, the J end by 2 bases, with 10 bases between. The CDR3 consists of 13 residues.

V and J are TRBV15 and TRBJ1-2; 8 nucleotides agree with TRBD1. Per the germline V gene, CDR1 is LNHNV and CDR2 is YYDKDF (reference sequence). The CDR3 spans 14 residues. V trimming: 8 bases; J trimming: 7 bases; junction bases outside the gene matches: 12. The DNA for the CDR3 is TGTGCCACCCATCCAGGGGGCGGGATAGCTGGCTACACCTTC. Amino acid sequence: CATHPGGGIAGYTF. The variable domain in full, completed from reference TRBV15 and TRBJ1-2, reads DAMVIQNPRYQVTQFGKPVTLSCSQTLNHNVMYWYQQKSSQAPKLLFHYYDKDFNNEADTPDNFQSRRPNTSFCFLDIRSPGLGDTAMYLCATHPGGGIAGYTFGSGTRLTVV.

V is TRBV9 and J is TRBJ1-2, with 9 positions matching TRBD1. The CDR3 runs to 15 residues. Trimming cost V 2 bases and J 4 bases; bases outside gene matches: 6. CDR1 and CDR2 (germline): SGDLS, YYNGEE. CDR3 sequence: CASSVGTGQAYGYTF. CDR3 DNA sequence: TGTGCCAGCAGCGTGGGGACAGGGCAGGCCTATGGCTACACCTTC.

Only a few counts were recorded for this clone. This chain links TRBV11-2 with TRBJ2-7; D is possibly TRBD1 (7 bases). CDR1 is SGHAT, CDR2 FQNNGV, per germline. V was trimmed by 1 base and J by 9 bases, leaving 22 bases between them. The CDR3 has 16 amino acids. CDR3 nucleotides: TGTGCCAGCAGCTTAGCCTTCGGACAGGCAGCGCGGGGGCAGTACTTC. It encodes CASSLAFGQAARGQYF.